This T cell receptor beta chain was documented in a study of post-analysis software for immune sequencing data. This clonotype was recorded many times. Unique molecular identifiers were present in the TCR beta cDNA libraries. TCRdb redid the calling of the PCR reads with MiXCR, one entry per CDR3 protein. The table lists 250,000 to 300,000 distinct CDR3 sequences, 36% of them singletons. Sequences were obtained from blood. The TCR comes from a girl aged 10-17 years with multiple sclerosis.

This CDR3 reads CASSQLPGTSRETQYF. As DNA, the CDR3 is TGCGCCAGCAGCCAGCTCCCGGGGACTAGCAGGGAGACCCAGTACTTC. The J gene is TRBJ2-5, the V gene TRBV4-1; 9 positions agree with TRBD2. Germline CDR1 and CDR2: MGHRA and YSYEKL. V was clipped by 3 bases and J by 5 bases; unmatched bases: 10. The CDR3 loop spans 16 amino acids.